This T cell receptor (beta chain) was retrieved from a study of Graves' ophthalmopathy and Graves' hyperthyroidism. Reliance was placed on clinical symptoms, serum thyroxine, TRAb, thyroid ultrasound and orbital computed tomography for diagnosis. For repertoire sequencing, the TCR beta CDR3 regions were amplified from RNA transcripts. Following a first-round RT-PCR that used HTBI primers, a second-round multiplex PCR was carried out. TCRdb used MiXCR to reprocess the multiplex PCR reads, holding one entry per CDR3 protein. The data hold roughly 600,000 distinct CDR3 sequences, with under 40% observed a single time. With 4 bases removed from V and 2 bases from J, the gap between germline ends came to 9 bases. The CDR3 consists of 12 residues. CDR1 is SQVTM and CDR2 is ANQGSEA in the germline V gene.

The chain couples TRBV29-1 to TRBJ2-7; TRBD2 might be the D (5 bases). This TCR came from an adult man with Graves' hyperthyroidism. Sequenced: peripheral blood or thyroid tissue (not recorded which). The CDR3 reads CSVVPGTYEQYF. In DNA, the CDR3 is TGCAGCGTTGTACCGGGAACCTACGAGCAGTACTTC.